The 8 T cell receptor beta chains given below trace back to one sample, sequenced in a study of OX40 agonist ivuxolimab in advanced cancers. Produced via immunoSEQ multiplex PCR; TCRdb's table is partial and in-frame only. The table lists approximately 58,000 clones, 82% of them singletons, with roughly 1.5% in the top ten. Sequencing was performed on CD4+ or CD8+ T cells sorted from blood, taken in a trial of the OX40 agonist ivuxolimab. The receptors stem from an adult with an advanced solid tumor such as melanoma, head and neck, liver or kidney cancer.

V is TRBV6-5 and J is TRBJ1-4, with D perhaps TRBD1 (5 bases). The CDR3 consists of 14 residues. Trimming removed 7 bases at V and 2 bases at J, with 11 bases between. Germline assignment: CDR1 MNHEY and CDR2 SVGAGI. CDR3 loop: CASKPGTTNEKLFF. CDR3 nucleotides: TGTGCCAGCAAGCCAGGGACTACTAATGAAAAACTGTTTTTT.

The chain is built from TRBV30 and TRBJ2-5, with D unclear. The CDR3 runs to 12 residues. Trimming removed 2 bases from V and 5 bases from J, with 9 bases in between. CDR1 GTSNPN and CDR2 SVGIG come from the germline V gene (reference sequence). The CDR3 DNA follows: TGTGCCTGGAGTCTTAACGCGGAGACCCAGTACTTC. It codes for CAWSLNAETQYF.

The rearrangement uses TRBV7-3 and TRBJ2-1; 11 bases match TRBD2. The ends lost 5 bases at V and 4 bases at J; junction bases unmatched: 10. The CDR3 has 17 residues. CDR1 SGHTA and CDR2 FQGTGA come from the germline V gene. Written as DNA, the CDR3 is TGTGCCAGCAGCCCTACACTCTTAGCGGGAGGGTACAATGAGCAGTTCTTC. Protein: CASSPTLLAGGYNEQFF.

Of note for this clone: At one end, the junction sequence differs from germline, possibly due to a read error. The chain recombines TRBV7-7 with TRBJ2-5, with 7 bases lining up with TRBD1. The germline gives CDR1 SSHAT, CDR2 FNYEAQ (reference sequence). This CDR3 is 15 amino acids long. The CDR3 DNA follows: TGTGCTAGCAGCGTCAGTCCGGGACAGCAAGAGACCCAGTACTTC. Translating gives CASSVSPGQQETQYF.

This clone was observed once. This chain uses TRBV7-3 with TRBJ2-2, with 13 nucleotides matching TRBD2. Germline V gives CDR1 SGHTA, CDR2 FQGTGA. V shed 4 bases, J shed 5 bases, and the junction held 4 bases outside the gene matches. This CDR3 has 16 residues. Here the CDR3 DNA reads TGTGCCAGCAGCTCGCCGGGACTAGCGGGAACCGGGGAGCTGTTTTTT. It translates to CASSSPGLAGTGELFF. The entire variable domain, with the rest obtained from reference TRBV7-3 and TRBJ2-2, is as follows: GAGVSQTPSNKVTEKGKYVELRCDPISGHTALYWYRQSLGQGPEFLIYFQGTGAADDSGLPNDRFFAVRPEGSVSTLKIQRTERGDSAVYLCASSSPGLAGTGELFFGEGSRLTVL.

The chain couples TRBV11-3 to TRBJ2-3; TRBD1 is a possible D gene (6 bases). Trimming removed 0 bases at V and 4 bases at J, with 14 bases between. This CDR3 comprises 16 residues. Germline CDR1 SGHNT, CDR2 YENEEA. CDR3 DNA sequence: TGTGCCAGCAGCTTAGATGGTTTAGGGGGAGCAGATACGCAGTATTTT. Residues: CASSLDGLGGADTQYF.

The chain links TRBV19 to TRBJ1-1; D remains unclear. The V end was cut by 11 bases, the J end by 1 base, with 8 bases between. Germline CDR1 LNHDA, CDR2 SQIVND (reference sequence). This CDR3 has 11 residues. In DNA, the CDR3 is TGTGCCGAGAGGGAGAACACTGAAGCTTTCTTT. This sequence encodes CAERENTEAFF.

V usage is TRBV29-1 and J usage is TRBJ1-1, with 9 bases fitting TRBD1. Germline CDR1 is SQVTM and CDR2 is ANQGSEA. Losses at the gene ends were 0 bases for V and 5 bases for J; bases not matched to a gene: 7. There are 15 residues in the CDR3. CDR3 in amino acids: CSVEDLDRGWTEAFF. CDR3 coding DNA: TGCAGCGTTGAAGATCTAGACAGGGGGTGGACTGAAGCTTTCTTT.